The source of this TCR beta chain is a study of blood T cell repertoires in COVID-19. For the study at large: Sites in the United States, Italy and Spain provided acute and convalescent COVID-19 samples. PBMCs, B-cell-depleted T cells, or T cells provided the cDNA or gDNA that made up the material.

V was pared by 5 bases and J by 0 bases, with 4 bases of the junction left unmatched. CDR1 is SGHTA, CDR2 FQGNSA, per germline. There are 16 residues in the CDR3. Authors' methods: Estimation of nucleated cell counts was performed using reference gene primer amplification. The assay was immunoSEQ multiplex PCR, and TCRdb's table has in-frame clones only and misses some. The V and J calls and clone size were taken over from that table, and D and trimming were inferred from the DNA. The table has approximately 190,000 clones, about 88% seen once. This clone came up a few times. Sequencing input: peripheral blood. The chain links TRBV7-2 to TRBJ2-2, with TRBD1 matching over 9 bases. This receptor was identified in a woman in her 40s who had recovered from COVID-19. CDR3 DNA sequence: TGTGCCAGCAGCCGCAGGGACAGGGCGAACACCGGGGAGCTGTTTTTT. It specifies CASSRRDRANTGELFF. Filled out from reference TRBV7-2 and TRBJ2-2, the complete variable domain reads GAGVSQSPSNKVTEKGKDVELRCDPISGHTALYWYRQSLGQGLEFLIYFQGNSAPDKSGLPSDRFSAERTGGSVSTLTIQRTQQEDSAVYLCASSRRDRANTGELFFGEGSRLTVL.